This T cell receptor beta chain was documented in a study of T cell responses to AZD1222 COVID-19 vaccine. Study-level points and caveats: Baseline antibody screening turned up just a handful of seropositive AZD1222 recipients. Targets within unmutated variant regions were reportedly found for nearly half of spike-specific TCRs. Donors in the cohort were predominantly white British and more often female, and clonal diversity was possibly underestimated.

Trimming left V 0 bases short and J 8 bases short, with 14 bases between. The CDR3 has 15 residues. CDR1 and CDR2 from the germline V gene are MNHNS and SASEGT. Using immunoSEQ multiplex PCR, the repertoire was profiled, and TCRdb retains in-frame clones only, with some absent. The data show some 130,000 clones, with roughly 89% seen just once and approximately 6.8% held by the top ten. In regard to this clone: Its antigen is not known.

The sequencing used peripheral blood, collected on day 0 of AZD1222 vaccination. The clonotype comes from an adult in good health. The gene calls are TRBV6-1 and TRBJ1-5; D is uncertain. The CDR3 DNA reads as TGTGCCAGCAGTGAAGCCCCGAGTGGGAGTGAGCCCCAGCATTTT. Its protein product is CASSEAPSGSEPQHF.